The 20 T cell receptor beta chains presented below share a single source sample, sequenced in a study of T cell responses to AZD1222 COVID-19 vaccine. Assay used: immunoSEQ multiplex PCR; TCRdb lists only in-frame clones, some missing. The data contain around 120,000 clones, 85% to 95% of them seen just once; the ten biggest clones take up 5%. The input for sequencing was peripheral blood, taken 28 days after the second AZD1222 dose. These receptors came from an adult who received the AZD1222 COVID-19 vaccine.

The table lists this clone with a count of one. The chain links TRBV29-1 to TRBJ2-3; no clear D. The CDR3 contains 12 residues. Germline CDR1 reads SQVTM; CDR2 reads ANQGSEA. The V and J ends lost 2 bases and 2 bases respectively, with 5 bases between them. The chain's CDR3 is CSVEPATDTQYF. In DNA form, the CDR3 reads TGCAGCGTTGAACCTGCCACAGATACGCAGTATTTT.

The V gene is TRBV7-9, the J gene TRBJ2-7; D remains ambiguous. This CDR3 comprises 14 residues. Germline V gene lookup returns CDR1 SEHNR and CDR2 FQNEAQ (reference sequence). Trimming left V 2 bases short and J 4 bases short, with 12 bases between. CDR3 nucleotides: TGTGCCAGCAGCTTAAAGTCGGTTGTTTACGAGCAGTACTTC. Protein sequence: CASSLKSVVYEQYF.

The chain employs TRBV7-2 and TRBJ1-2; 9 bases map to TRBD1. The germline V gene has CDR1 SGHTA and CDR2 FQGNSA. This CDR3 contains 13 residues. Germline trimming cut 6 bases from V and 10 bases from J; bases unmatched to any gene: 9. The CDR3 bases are TGTGCCAGCAGTCAGCCGGACAGGGGATCCTACACCTTC. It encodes CASSQPDRGSYTF.

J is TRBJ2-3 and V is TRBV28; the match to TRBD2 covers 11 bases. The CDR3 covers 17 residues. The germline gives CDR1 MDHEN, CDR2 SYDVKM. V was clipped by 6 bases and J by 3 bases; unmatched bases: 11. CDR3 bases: TGTGCCAGCAGCCAGTCAGGACTAGCGGGCAAGACAGATACGCAGTATTTT. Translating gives CASSQSGLAGKTDTQYF.

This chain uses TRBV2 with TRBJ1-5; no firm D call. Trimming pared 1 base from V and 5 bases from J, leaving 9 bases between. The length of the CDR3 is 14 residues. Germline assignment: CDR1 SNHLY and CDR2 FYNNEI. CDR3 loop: CASSEDSPYQPQHF. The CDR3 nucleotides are TGTGCCAGCAGTGAAGACAGTCCCTATCAGCCCCAGCATTTT.

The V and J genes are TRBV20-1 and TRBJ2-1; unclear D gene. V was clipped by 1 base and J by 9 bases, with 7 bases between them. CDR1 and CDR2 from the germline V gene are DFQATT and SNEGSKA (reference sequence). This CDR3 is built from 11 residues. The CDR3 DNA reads TGCAGTGCTAGAGGGTCATTTGAGCAGTTCTTC. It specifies CSARGSFEQFF.

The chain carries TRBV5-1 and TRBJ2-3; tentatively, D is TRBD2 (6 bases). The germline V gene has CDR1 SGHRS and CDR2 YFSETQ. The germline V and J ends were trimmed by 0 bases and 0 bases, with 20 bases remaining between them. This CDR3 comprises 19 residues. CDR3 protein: CASSLGGGALPMSTDTQYF. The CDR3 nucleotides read TGCGCCAGCAGCTTGGGCGGAGGGGCCCTACCAATGAGCACAGATACGCAGTATTTT.

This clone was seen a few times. The CDR3 region has the DNA TGTGCCAGCTCACCACCTGCGGACAGAATGAGTGAAAAACTGTTTTTT. Translating gives CASSPPADRMSEKLFF. The chain employs TRBV18 and TRBJ1-4, with D possibly being TRBD1 (6 bases). The CDR3 is 16 amino acids. Trimming stripped 0 bases from V and 7 bases from J, with 15 bases between. Germline loops: CDR1 KGHSH, CDR2 LQKENI.

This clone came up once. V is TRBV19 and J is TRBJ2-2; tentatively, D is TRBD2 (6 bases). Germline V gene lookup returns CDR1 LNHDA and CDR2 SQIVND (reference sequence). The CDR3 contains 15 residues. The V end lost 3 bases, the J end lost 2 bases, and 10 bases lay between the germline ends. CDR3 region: CASSMSSANTGELFF. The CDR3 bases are TGTGCCAGTAGTATGTCTAGCGCAAACACCGGGGAGCTGTTTTTT.

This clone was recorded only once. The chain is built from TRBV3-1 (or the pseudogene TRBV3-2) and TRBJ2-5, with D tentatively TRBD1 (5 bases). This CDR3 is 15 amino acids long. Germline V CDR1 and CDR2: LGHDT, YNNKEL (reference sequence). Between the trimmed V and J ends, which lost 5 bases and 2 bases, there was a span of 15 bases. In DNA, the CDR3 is TGTGCCAGCAGCAGTTTTGACAGAAGACAAGAGACCCAGTACTTC. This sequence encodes CASSSFDRRQETQYF.

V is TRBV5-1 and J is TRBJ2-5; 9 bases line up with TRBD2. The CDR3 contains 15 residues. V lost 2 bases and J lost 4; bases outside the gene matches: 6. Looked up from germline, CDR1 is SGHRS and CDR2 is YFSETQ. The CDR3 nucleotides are TGCGCCAGCAGCTTCCAGGGTAGCGGGAGAGAGACCCAGTACTTC. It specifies CASSFQGSGRETQYF.

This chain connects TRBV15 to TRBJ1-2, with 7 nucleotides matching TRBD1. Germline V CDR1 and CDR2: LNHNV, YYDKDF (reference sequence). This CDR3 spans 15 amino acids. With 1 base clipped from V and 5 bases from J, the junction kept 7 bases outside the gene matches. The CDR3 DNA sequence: TGTGCCACCAGCAGAGGAGGGCAGGGGGGGTATGGCTACACCTTC. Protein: CATSRGGQGGYGYTF.

Here the CDR3 reads CASSLRGLTAYSNQPQHF. DNA for the CDR3: TGTGCCAGCAGTCTAAGGGGGCTGACAGCTTATAGCAATCAGCCCCAGCATTTT. The rearrangement joins TRBV6-2 or TRBV6-3 to TRBJ1-5; 7 bases match TRBD1. The V segment lost 5 bases and the J segment 0 bases; nucleotides outside the gene matches: 13. The CDR3 is 18 amino acids. Per germline, CDR1 MNHEY and CDR2 SVGEGT.

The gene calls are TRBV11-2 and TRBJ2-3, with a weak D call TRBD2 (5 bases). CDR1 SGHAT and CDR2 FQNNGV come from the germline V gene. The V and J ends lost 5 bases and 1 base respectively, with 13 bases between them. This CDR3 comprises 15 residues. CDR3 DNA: TGTGCCAGCAGCCCATCTAGCCGGGGCACAGATACGCAGTATTTT. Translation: CASSPSSRGTDTQYF.

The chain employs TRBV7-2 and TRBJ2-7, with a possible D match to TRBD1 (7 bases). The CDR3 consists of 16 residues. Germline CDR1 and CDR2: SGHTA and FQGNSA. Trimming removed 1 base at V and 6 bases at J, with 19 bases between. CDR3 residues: CASSLGWGDSLSEQYF. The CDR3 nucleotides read TGTGCCAGCAGCTTAGGTTGGGGGGACAGCTTATCCGAGCAGTACTTC.

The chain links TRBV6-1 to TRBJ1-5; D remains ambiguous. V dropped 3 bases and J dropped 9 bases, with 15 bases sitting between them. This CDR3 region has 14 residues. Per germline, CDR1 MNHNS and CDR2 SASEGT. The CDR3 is CASSETGPPWPQHF. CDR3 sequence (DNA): TGTGCCAGCAGTGAGACCGGGCCTCCGTGGCCCCAGCATTTT.

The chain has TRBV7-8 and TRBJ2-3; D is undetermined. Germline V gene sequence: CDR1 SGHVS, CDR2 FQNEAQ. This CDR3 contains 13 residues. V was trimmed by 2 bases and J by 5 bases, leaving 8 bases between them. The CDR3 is CASSLPLQDTQYF. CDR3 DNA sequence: TGTGCCAGCAGCTTACCACTACAAGATACGCAGTATTTT.

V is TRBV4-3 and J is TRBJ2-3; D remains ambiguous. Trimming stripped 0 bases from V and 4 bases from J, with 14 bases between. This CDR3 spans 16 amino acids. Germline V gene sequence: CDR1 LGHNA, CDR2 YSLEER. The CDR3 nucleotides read TGCGCCAGCAGCCAAGATCGTGGCTCCCGGCCAGATACGCAGTATTTT. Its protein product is CASSQDRGSRPDTQYF.

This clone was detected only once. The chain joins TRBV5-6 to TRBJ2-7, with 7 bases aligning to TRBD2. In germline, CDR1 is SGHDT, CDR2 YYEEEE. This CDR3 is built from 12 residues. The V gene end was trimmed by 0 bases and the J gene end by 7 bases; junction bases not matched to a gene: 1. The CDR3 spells CASSLAGREQYF. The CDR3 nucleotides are TGTGCCAGCAGCTTGGCCGGGAGGGAGCAGTACTTC.

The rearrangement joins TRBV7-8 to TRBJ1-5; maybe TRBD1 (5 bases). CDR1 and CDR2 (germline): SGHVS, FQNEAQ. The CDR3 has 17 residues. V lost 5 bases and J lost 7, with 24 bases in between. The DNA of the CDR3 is TGTGCCAGCAGCACCAGAGACCGGGACGGGCACCACCAGCCCCAGCATTTT. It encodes CASSTRDRDGHHQPQHF.